Given below is one T cell receptor (beta chain) in context. In the source study's methods: Amplification of reference gene primers provided the estimated nucleated cell counts. Repertoires were generated with immunoSEQ multiplex PCR, while TCRdb's copy carries only in-frame clones and drops some. That table supplies the V and J calls and clone size; D and trimming were determined from the DNA. The sample includes approximately 300,000 clones, 70% to 90% of them seen just once. V dropped 6 bases and J dropped 1; count of bases not matched to a gene: 17. CDR3 length: 19 amino acids. Germline lookup yields CDR1 KGHSH and CDR2 LQKENI. Participant age was roughly 18 to 90 years, and participants resided in roughly 25 US areas. Cohort placement rested on clinical history that participants reported themselves. This sample was included in a study of blood T cell repertoires in COVID-19. Study-level information: Samples came from the United States, Italy and Spain, spanning acute and convalescent COVID-19.

This clonotype was sampled from a woman aged 25-40 years who had recovered from COVID-19. The chain has TRBV18 and TRBJ2-3; 9 bases are a match to TRBD2. The source material was PBMCs or T cells enriched from blood (not recorded which). For the CDR3, the DNA is TGTGCCAGCTCCCCGTATGACGCGCGGGGGGGCCGAGGCACAGATACGCAGTATTTT. It is translated as CASSPYDARGGRGTDTQYF.